The 8 T cell receptor beta chains presented below share a single source sample, sequenced in a study of blood T cell repertoires in COVID-19 (dated by TCRdb to 2020 to 2021). Receptor amplification or capture employed the immunoSEQ multiplex PCR assay. The clones in this table, taken by TCRdb from immuneACCESS, are in-frame only. Not every clone is retained; where verified, under half of the shortfall comes from an unresolved V gene, and the cause of the rest is unknown. The table for this sample lists 150,000 to 200,000 clones; almost 85% of them were counted only once. The ten largest clonotypes hold around 14% of the sample. The sequenced material came from peripheral blood. The source is a man between 18 and 35 years old with active or convalescent COVID-19.

This clone showed up many times. CDR3: CASSPTSGGRNEQFF. The CDR3 DNA reads as TGTGCCAGCTCACCTACTAGCGGGGGGCGGAATGAGCAGTTCTTC. V is TRBV18 and J is TRBJ2-1; 12 positions agree with TRBD2. The CDR3 runs 15 residues. The germline V gene has CDR1 KGHSH and CDR2 LQKENI. V dropped 3 bases and J dropped 7; count of bases not matched to a gene: 4.

This chain joins TRBV7-2 and TRBJ1-6; D is unclear. The CDR3 extends over 15 amino acids. Germline V CDR1 and CDR2: SGHTA, FQGNSA. Trimming took off 2 bases at V and 7 bases at J, with 12 bases between the two ends. In DNA, the CDR3 is TGTGCCAGCAGCTTACAGGCACTTGAAAATTCACCCCTCCACTTT. Protein: CASSLQALENSPLHF.

The V call is TRBV19, the J call TRBJ1-4; possibly TRBD1 for D (6 bases). With 8 bases removed from V and 5 bases from J, the gap between germline ends came to 15 bases. CDR3 length equals 14 residues. Germline-derived CDR1 and CDR2 are LNHDA and SQIVND (reference sequence). CDR3 nucleotides: TGTGCCAGTGAGTCGGGGAGGGGGAATGAAAAACTGTTTTTT. Its protein product is CASESGRGNEKLFF.

The V call is TRBV25-1, the J call TRBJ2-7; D is unclear. The CDR3 length is 16 residues. V was cut by 3 bases and J by 3 bases, with 18 bases left in between. Germline-derived CDR1 and CDR2 are MGHDK and SYGVNS. CDR3 residues: CASSDIGSESLYEQYF. DNA for the CDR3: TGTGCCAGCAGTGACATCGGGTCAGAGAGCCTCTACGAGCAGTACTTC.

The chain couples TRBV7-9 to TRBJ2-7; D gene ambiguous. CDR3 size: 13 residues. Germline V lookup: CDR1 SEHNR, CDR2 FQNEAQ (reference sequence). V was trimmed by 1 base and J by 4 bases, leaving 8 bases between them. The chain's CDR3 is CASSLGTAYEQYF. Here the CDR3 DNA reads TGTGCCAGCAGCTTAGGCACAGCTTACGAGCAGTACTTC.

The chain employs TRBV2 and TRBJ1-2, with 7 bases that match TRBD1. The CDR3 contains 13 residues. V shed 4 bases and J 8 bases; nucleotides not matched to a gene: 7. The germline V gene has CDR1 SNHLY and CDR2 FYNNEI. The CDR3 sequence: CASSVRTGDGYTF. The CDR3 coding sequence is TGTGCCAGCAGTGTACGAACAGGGGACGGCTACACCTTC.

The chain has TRBV6-5 and TRBJ1-5, with 9 bases matching TRBD1. Trimming took 6 bases from V and 0 from J; bases not matched to a gene: 3. Germline V CDR1 and CDR2: MNHEY, SVGAGI. The CDR3 is made up of 15 amino acids. CDR3 sequence reads: CASRWTGASNQPQHF. The CDR3 nucleotides read TGTGCCAGCAGATGGACAGGGGCTAGCAATCAGCCCCAGCATTTT.

J is TRBJ1-1 and V is TRBV19; unclear D gene. This CDR3 spans 13 amino acids. The germline V gene has CDR1 LNHDA and CDR2 SQIVND (reference sequence). Trimming removed 1 base from V and 5 bases from J, with 8 bases in between. CDR3 amino acids: CASSIGRRTEAFF. CDR3 nucleotides: TGTGCCAGTAGTATAGGGAGGAGAACTGAAGCTTTCTTT.